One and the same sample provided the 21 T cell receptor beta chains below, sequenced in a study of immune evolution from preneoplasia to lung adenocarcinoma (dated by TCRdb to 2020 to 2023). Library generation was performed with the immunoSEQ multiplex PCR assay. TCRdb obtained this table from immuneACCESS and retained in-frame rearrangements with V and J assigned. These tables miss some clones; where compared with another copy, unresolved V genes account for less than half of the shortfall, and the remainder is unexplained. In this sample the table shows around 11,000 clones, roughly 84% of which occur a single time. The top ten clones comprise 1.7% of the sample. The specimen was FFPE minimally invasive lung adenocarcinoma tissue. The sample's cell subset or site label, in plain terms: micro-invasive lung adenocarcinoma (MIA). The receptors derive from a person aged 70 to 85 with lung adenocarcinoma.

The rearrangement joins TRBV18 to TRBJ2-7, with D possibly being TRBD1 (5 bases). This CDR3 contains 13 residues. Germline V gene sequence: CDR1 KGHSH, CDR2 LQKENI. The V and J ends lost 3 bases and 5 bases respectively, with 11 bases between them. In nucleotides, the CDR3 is TGTGCCAGCTCACCCTTGGGGCAGGACGAGCAGTACTTC. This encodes CASSPLGQDEQYF.

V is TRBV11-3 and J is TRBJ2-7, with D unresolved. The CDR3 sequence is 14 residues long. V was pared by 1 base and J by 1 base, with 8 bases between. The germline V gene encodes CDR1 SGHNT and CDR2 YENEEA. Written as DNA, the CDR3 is TGTGCCAGCAGCTTAGGACGTCAATCCTACGAGCAGTACTTC. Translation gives CASSLGRQSYEQYF.

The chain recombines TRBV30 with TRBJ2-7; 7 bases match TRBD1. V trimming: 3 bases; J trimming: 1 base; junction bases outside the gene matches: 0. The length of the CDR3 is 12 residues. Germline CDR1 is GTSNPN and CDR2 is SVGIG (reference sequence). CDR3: CAWRDRSYEQYF. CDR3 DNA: TGTGCCTGGAGGGACAGGTCCTACGAGCAGTACTTC. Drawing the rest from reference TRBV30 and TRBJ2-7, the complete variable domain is SQTIHQWPATLVQPVGSPLSLECTVEGTSNPNLYWYRQAAGRGLQLLFYSVGIGQISSEVPQNLSASRPQDRQFILSSKKLLLSDSGFYLCAWRDRSYEQYFGPGTRLTVT.

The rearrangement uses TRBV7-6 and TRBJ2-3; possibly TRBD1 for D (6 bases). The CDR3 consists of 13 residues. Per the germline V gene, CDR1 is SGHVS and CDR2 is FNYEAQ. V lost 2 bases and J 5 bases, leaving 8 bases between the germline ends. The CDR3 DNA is TGTGCCAGCAGCTTACAGGGGAGAGATACGCAGTATTTT. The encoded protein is CASSLQGRDTQYF.

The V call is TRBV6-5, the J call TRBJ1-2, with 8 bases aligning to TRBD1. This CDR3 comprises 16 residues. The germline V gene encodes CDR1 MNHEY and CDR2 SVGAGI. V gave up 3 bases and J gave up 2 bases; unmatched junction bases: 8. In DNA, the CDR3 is TGTGCCAGCAGTTATCGAAGGGACAGGCAGAACTATGGCTACACCTTC. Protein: CASSYRRDRQNYGYTF.

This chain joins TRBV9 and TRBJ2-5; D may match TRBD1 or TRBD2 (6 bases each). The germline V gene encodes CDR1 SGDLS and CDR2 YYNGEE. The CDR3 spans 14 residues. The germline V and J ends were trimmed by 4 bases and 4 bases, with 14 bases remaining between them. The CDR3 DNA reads TGTGCCAGCAGCCATTTCGGAGGGGGAGAGACCCAGTACTTC. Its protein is CASSHFGGGETQYF.

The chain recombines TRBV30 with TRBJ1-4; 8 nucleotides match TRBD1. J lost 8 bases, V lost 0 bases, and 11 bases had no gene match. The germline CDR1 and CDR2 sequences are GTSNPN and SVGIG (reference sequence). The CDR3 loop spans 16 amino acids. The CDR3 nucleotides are TGTGCCTGGAGTGTAAGCTCGGCAGGGGGCGACGAAAAACTGTTTTTT. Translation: CAWSVSSAGGDEKLFF.

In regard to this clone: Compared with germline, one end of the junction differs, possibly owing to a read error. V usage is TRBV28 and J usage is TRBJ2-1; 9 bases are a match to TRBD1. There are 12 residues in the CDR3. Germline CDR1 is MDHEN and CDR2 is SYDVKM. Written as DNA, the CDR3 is TGTGCCAGCAGTCCGGACAGGGGTCGATCGATCTTC. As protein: CASSPDRGRSIF.

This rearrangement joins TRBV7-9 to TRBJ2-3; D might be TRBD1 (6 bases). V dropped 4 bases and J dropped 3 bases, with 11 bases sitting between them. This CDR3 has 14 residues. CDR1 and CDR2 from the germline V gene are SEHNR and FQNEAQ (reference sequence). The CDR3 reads CASSSRQETDTQYF. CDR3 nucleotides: TGTGCCAGCAGCTCACGACAGGAGACAGATACGCAGTATTTT.

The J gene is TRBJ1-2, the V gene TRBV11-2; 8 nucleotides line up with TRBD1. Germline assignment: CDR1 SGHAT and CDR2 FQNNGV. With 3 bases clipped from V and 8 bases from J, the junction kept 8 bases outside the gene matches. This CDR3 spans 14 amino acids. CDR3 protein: CASSLEPGQGGYTF. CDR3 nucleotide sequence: TGTGCCAGCAGCTTGGAACCTGGACAGGGAGGCTACACCTTC.

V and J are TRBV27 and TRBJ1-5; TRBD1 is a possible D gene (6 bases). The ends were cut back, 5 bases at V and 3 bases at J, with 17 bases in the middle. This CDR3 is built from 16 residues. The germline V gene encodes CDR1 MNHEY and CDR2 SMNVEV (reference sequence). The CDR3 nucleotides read TGTGCCAGCAGTCTCTTCTCCGACAGGATCAATCAGCCCCAGCATTTT. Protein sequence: CASSLFSDRINQPQHF.

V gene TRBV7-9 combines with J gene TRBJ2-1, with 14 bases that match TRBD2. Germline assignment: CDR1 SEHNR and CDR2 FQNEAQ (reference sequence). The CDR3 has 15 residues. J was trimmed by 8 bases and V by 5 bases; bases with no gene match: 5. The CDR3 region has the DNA TGTGCCAGCAGCGTCGGGACTAGCGGGAGTGATGAGCAGTTCTTC. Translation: CASSVGTSGSDEQFF.

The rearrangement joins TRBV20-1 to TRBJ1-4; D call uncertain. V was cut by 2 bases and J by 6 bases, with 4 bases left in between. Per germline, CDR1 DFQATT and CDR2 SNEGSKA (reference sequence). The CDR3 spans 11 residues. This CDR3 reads CSARQDEKLFF. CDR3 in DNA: TGCAGTGCTAGACAGGATGAAAAACTGTTTTTT.

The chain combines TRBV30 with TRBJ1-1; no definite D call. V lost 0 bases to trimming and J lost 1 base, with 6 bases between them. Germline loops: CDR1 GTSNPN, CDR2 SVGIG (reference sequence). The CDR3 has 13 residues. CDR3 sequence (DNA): TGTGCCTGGAGTGTACGAGAGAACACTGAAGCTTTCTTT. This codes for CAWSVRENTEAFF. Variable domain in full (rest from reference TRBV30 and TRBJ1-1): SQTIHQWPATLVQPVGSPLSLECTVEGTSNPNLYWYRQAAGRGLQLLFYSVGIGQISSEVPQNLSASRPQDRQFILSSKKLLLSDSGFYLCAWSVRENTEAFFGQGTRLTVV.

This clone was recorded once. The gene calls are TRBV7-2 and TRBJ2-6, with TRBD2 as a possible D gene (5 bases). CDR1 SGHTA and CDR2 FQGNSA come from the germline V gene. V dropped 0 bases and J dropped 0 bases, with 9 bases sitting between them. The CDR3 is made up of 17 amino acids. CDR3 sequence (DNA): TGTGCCAGCAGCTTAGCGGCCGGGGACTCTGGGGCCAACGTCCTGACTTTC. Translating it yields CASSLAAGDSGANVLTF.

The CDR3 DNA follows: TGTGCCAGCAGCGTTAGTGGCACTGAAGCTTTCTTT. It specifies CASSVSGTEAFF. This chain connects TRBV9 to TRBJ1-1; D remains unclear. This CDR3 has 12 amino acids. CDR1 is SGDLS and CDR2 is YYNGEE in the germline V gene. V was clipped by 2 bases and J by 4 bases, with 6 bases between them.

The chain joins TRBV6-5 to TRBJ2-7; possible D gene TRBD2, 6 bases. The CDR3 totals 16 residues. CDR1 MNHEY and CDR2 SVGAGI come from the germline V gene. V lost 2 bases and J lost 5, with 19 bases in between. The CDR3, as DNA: TGTGCCAGCAGTTACCTTGGGGGGACGCCGACCCACGAGCAGTACTTC. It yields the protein CASSYLGGTPTHEQYF.

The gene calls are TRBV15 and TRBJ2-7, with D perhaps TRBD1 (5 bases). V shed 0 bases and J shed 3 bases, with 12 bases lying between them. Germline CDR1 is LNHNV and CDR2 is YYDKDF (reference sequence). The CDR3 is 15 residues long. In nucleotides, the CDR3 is TGTGCCACCAGCAGAGATAGGGGTGGCTACTACGAGCAGTACTTC. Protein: CATSRDRGGYYEQYF.

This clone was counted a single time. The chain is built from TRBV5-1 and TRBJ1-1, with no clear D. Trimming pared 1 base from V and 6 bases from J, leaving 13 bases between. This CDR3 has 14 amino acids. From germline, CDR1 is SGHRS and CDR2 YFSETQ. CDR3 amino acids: CASSLNSETPEAFF. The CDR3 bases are TGCGCCAGCAGCTTGAACAGCGAGACCCCTGAAGCTTTCTTT.

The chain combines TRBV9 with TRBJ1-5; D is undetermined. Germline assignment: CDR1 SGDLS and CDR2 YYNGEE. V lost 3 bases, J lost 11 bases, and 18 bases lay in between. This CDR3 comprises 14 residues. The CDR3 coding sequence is TGTGCCAGCAGCGCCGGACCGAACCCTCCGTCCCAGCATTTT. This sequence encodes CASSAGPNPPSQHF.

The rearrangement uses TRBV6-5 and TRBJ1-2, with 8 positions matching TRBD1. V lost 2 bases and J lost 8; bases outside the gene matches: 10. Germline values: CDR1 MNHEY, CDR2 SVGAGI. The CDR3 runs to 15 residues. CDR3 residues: CASSYGSLQGGGYTF. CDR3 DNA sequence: TGTGCCAGCAGTTACGGGTCGTTACAGGGGGGCGGCTACACCTTC.